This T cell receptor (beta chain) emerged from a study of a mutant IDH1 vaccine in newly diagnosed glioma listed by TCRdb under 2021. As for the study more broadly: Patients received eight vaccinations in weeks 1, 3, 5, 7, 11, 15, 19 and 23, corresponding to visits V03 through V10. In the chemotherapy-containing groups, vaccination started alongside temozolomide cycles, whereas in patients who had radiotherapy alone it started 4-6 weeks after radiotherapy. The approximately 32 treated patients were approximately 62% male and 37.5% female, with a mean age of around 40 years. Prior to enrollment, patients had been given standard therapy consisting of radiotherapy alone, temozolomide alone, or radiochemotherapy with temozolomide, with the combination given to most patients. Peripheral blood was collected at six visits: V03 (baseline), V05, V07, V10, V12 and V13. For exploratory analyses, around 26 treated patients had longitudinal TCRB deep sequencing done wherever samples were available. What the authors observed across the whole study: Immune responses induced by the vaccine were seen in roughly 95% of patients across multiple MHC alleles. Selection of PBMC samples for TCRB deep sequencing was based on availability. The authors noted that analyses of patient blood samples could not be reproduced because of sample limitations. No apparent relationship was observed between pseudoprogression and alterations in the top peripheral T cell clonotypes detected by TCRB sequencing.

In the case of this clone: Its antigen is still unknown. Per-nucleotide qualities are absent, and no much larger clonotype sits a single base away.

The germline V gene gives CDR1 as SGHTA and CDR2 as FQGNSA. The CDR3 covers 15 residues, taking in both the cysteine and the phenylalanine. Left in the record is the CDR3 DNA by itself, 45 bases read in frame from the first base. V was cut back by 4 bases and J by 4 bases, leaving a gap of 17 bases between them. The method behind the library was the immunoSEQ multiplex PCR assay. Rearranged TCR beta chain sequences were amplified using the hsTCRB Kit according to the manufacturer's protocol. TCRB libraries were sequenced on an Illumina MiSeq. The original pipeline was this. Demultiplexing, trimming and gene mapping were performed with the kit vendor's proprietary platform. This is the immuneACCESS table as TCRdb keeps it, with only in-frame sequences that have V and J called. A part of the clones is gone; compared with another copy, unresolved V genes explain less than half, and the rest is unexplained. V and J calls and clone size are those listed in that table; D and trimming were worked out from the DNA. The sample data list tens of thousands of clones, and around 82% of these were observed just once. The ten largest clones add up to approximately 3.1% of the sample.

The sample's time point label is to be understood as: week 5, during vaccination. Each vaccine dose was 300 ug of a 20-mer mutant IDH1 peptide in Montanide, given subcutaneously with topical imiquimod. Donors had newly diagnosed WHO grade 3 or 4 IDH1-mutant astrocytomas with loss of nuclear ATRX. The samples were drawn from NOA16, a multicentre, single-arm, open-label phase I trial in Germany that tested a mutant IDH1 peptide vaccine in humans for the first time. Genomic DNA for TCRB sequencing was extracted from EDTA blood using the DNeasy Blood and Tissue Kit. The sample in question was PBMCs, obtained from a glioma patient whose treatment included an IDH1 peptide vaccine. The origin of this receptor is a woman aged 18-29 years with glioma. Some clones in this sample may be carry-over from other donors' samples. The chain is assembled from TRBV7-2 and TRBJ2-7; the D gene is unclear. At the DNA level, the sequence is TGTGCCAGCAGCTCCCAATCGTCGGGCGTTTACGAGCAGTACTTC. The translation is CASSSQSSGVYEQYF.